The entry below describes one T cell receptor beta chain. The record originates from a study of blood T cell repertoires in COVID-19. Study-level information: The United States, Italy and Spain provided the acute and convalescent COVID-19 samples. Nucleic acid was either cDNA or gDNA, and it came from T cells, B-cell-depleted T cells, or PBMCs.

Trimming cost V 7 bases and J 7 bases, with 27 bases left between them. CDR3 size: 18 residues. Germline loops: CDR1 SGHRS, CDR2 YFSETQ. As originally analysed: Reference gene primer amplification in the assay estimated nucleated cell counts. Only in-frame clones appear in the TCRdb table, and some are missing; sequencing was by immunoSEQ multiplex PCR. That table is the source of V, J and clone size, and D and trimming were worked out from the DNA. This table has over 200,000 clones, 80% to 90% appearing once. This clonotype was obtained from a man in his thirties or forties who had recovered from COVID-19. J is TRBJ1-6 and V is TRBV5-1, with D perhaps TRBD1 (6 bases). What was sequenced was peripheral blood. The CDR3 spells CASSGAYRVWCRNSPLHF. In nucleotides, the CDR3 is TGCGCCAGCTCCGGGGCCTACAGGGTTTGGTGTAGGAATTCACCCCTCCACTTT.